The 22 T cell receptor beta chains below all came from one sample that was sequenced in a study of T cell responses to AZD1222 COVID-19 vaccine. This table comes from immunoSEQ multiplex PCR, and its TCRdb copy is limited to in-frame clones, with some not included. The table has about 120,000 clones, roughly 88% seen once. The sample here was peripheral blood, taken on day 0 of MenACWY control vaccination. The origin of the receptors is an adult in good health.

The chain is built from TRBV6-2 or TRBV6-3 and TRBJ1-5; no definite D call. Between the trimmed V and J ends, which lost 2 bases and 7 bases, there was a span of 12 bases. The CDR3 spans 14 residues. Germline values: CDR1 MNHEY, CDR2 SVGEGT. The CDR3 sequence: CASSYEQPNQPQHF. CDR3 DNA sequence: TGTGCCAGCAGTTACGAGCAGCCCAACCAGCCCCAGCATTTT.

The gene calls are TRBV25-1 and TRBJ1-4, with D possibly matching TRBD1 (6 bases). The CDR3 extends over 17 amino acids. CDR1 is MGHDK and CDR2 is SYGVNS in the germline V gene. Trimming cost V 5 bases and J 4 bases, with 20 bases left between them. The CDR3: CASSPNFGGGDNEKLFF. CDR3 nucleotides: TGTGCCAGCAGTCCCAATTTCGGGGGCGGGGATAATGAAAAACTGTTTTTT.

The chain is built from TRBV28 and TRBJ2-7; perhaps D is TRBD1 or TRBD2 (5 bases each). Germline V gene lookup returns CDR1 MDHEN and CDR2 SYDVKM. This CDR3 has 16 residues. V was shortened by 6 bases and J by 6 bases, with 24 bases between the two germline ends. CDR3 residues: CASSGASSPRSPEQYF. CDR3 bases: TGTGCCAGCAGCGGGGCCTCTTCTCCTCGGTCCCCCGAGCAGTACTTC. The complete variable domain, with remaining parts taken from reference TRBV28 and TRBJ2-7, reads DVKVTQSSRYLVKRTGEKVFLECVQDMDHENMFWYRQDPGLGLRLIYFSYDVKMKEKGDIPEGYSVSREKKERFSLILESASTNQTSMYLCASSGASSPRSPEQYFGPGTRLTVT.

The V and J genes are TRBV28 and TRBJ2-7; D call uncertain. Trimming stripped 4 bases from V and 3 bases from J, with 22 bases between. Germline CDR1 and CDR2: MDHEN and SYDVKM. This CDR3 has 17 residues. DNA for the CDR3: TGTGCCAGCAGTTCGAACCCGAACTTCATTAGTATCTACGAGCAGTACGTC. Encoded protein: CASSSNPNFISIYEQYV.

The J gene is TRBJ2-3, the V gene TRBV24-1; D might be TRBD1 or TRBD2, each matching 6 bases. This CDR3 contains 15 residues. CDR1 and CDR2 (germline): KGHDR, SFDVKD. The V gene lost 1 base and the J gene lost 7 bases, with 14 bases spanning the gap. For the CDR3, the DNA is TGTGCCACCAGTGATTTATCAGGGGACTCAAATACGCAGTATTTT. It translates to CATSDLSGDSNTQYF.

This clone has more than one count but fewer than ten. The chain carries TRBV18 and TRBJ1-2; tentative D call: TRBD1 (6 bases). Germline V CDR1 and CDR2: KGHSH, LQKENI. Trimming shortened V by 5 bases and J by 3 bases, and 16 bases separated the two germline ends. The CDR3 loop spans 15 amino acids. The CDR3 DNA is TGTGCCAGCTCAGGAGCAACGGGGGCTGACTATGGCTACACCTTC. Protein product: CASSGATGADYGYTF. Together with reference TRBV18 and TRBJ1-2, the CDR3 gives the full variable domain: NAGVMQNPRHLVRRRGQEARLRCSPMKGHSHVYWYRQLPEEGLKFMVYLQKENIIDESGMPKERFSAEFPKEGPSILRIQQVVRGDSAAYFCASSGATGADYGYTFGSGTRLTVV.

The chain couples TRBV13 to TRBJ2-5; tentative D call: TRBD2 (7 bases). V was trimmed by 5 bases and J by 3 bases, leaving 13 bases between them. The length of the CDR3 is 14 residues. Per germline, CDR1 PRHDT and CDR2 FYEKMQ (reference sequence). CDR3 amino acids: CASSPRGGEETQYF. As DNA, the CDR3 is TGTGCCAGCAGCCCCAGGGGAGGGGAAGAGACCCAGTACTTC.

This chain connects TRBV14 to TRBJ2-2, with D tentatively TRBD1 or TRBD2 (5 bases each). V dropped 0 bases and J dropped 7 bases, with 21 bases sitting between them. Germline V CDR1 and CDR2: SGHDN, FVKESK. This CDR3 comprises 18 residues. The CDR3 sequence is CASSQDIGMARAGGELFF. CDR3 nucleotide sequence: TGTGCCAGCAGCCAAGATATCGGGATGGCCAGGGCAGGCGGGGAGCTGTTTTTT. The whole variable domain, filled in from reference TRBV14 and TRBJ2-2, reads EAGVTQFPSHSVIEKGQTVTLRCDPISGHDNLYWYRRVMGKEIKFLLHFVKESKQDESGMPNNRFLAERTGGTYSTLKVQPAELEDSGVYFCASSQDIGMARAGGELFFGEGSRLTVL.

The sample holds one count of this clone. CDR3 sequence (DNA): TGTGCCAGCGGGCGGGGCACCGGGGAGCTGTTTTTT. Protein product: CASGRGTGELFF. The J gene is TRBJ2-2, the V gene TRBV6-5; maybe TRBD2 (6 bases). Germline V gene sequence: CDR1 MNHEY, CDR2 SVGAGI. The CDR3 sequence is 12 residues long. Trimming stripped 8 bases from V and 4 bases from J, with 8 bases between.

Within the sample, this clone is medium-sized. The CDR3 loop reads CASSLEPGSIDGYTF. The CDR3 region has the DNA TGTGCCAGCAGCTTGGAACCTGGCAGCATCGATGGCTACACCTTC. J is TRBJ1-2 and V is TRBV5-4; D remains unclear. This CDR3 has 15 residues. The V end lost 0 bases, the J end lost 6 bases, and 15 bases lay between the germline ends. Germline loops: CDR1 SGHNT, CDR2 YYREEE (reference sequence).

A single count supports this clone. This sequence joins TRBV7-9 and TRBJ1-2; weak D call: TRBD1 (6 bases). The germline gives CDR1 SEHNR, CDR2 FQNEAQ (reference sequence). V dropped 1 base and J dropped 3 bases, with 15 bases sitting between them. CDR3 length equals 16 residues. The CDR3 here is CASSLVGRGLHYGYTF. The CDR3 nucleotides are TGTGCCAGCAGCTTAGTAGGTCGGGGGCTACACTATGGCTACACCTTC.

The V and J genes are TRBV28 and TRBJ2-3; 9 bases are a match to TRBD1. The J segment lost 5 bases and the V segment lost 5 bases, leaving 11 bases of the junction unmatched. CDR1 MDHEN and CDR2 SYDVKM come from the germline V gene. This CDR3 has 16 amino acids. For the CDR3, the DNA is TGTGCCAGCAGTAAAGCCGGGACAGGGAGTCAAGATACGCAGTATTTT. Translating it yields CASSKAGTGSQDTQYF. The variable domain in full, completed from reference TRBV28 and TRBJ2-3, reads DVKVTQSSRYLVKRTGEKVFLECVQDMDHENMFWYRQDPGLGLRLIYFSYDVKMKEKGDIPEGYSVSREKKERFSLILESASTNQTSMYLCASSKAGTGSQDTQYFGPGTRLTVL.

V gene TRBV10-2 combines with J gene TRBJ1-1; 7 bases map to TRBD1. Germline V gene data show CDR1 as WSHSY and CDR2 as SAAADI. V shed 6 bases and J 0 bases; nucleotides not matched to a gene: 4. The CDR3 is 14 residues long. The DNA for the CDR3 is TGCGCCAGCAGAGGACAGGCGTTGAACACTGAAGCTTTCTTT. It encodes CASRGQALNTEAFF.

This clone occurred once. The V gene is TRBV2, the J gene TRBJ2-7; 8 positions agree with TRBD2. Germline CDR1 is SNHLY and CDR2 is FYNNEI. V lost 4 bases, J lost 4 bases, and 6 bases stayed unmatched. This CDR3 contains 14 residues. CDR3 DNA: TGTGCCAGCAGTGGCGGACTAGCCGTTTACGAGCAGTACGTC. Its protein product is CASSGGLAVYEQYV.

This clone was seen a handful of times. The rearrangement joins TRBV15 to TRBJ1-4; 7 bases are shared with TRBD1. V gave up 5 bases and J gave up 8 bases; unmatched junction bases: 8. Germline assignment: CDR1 LNHNV and CDR2 YYDKDF (reference sequence). This CDR3 is 14 amino acids long. CDR3 loop: CATSHDREWEKLFF. Here the CDR3 DNA reads TGTGCCACCAGCCACGACAGGGAGTGGGAAAAACTGTTTTTT.

This chain links TRBV5-5 with TRBJ2-1, with D unclear. The CDR3 runs to 15 residues. Germline V CDR1 and CDR2: SGHKS, YYEKEE (reference sequence). V was trimmed by 1 base and J by 3 bases, leaving 11 bases between them. CDR3 nucleotide sequence: TGTGCCAGCAGCTTGTTGGTGGGCTTCTACAATGAGCAGTTCTTC. It encodes CASSLLVGFYNEQFF.

This chain uses TRBV6-5 with TRBJ2-1; D might be TRBD1 (6 bases). With 6 bases removed from V and 1 base from J, the gap between germline ends came to 7 bases. Germline-derived CDR1 and CDR2 are MNHEY and SVGAGI. The CDR3 is made up of 13 amino acids. The CDR3 loop reads CASRGASYNEQFF. CDR3 DNA sequence: TGTGCCAGCAGGGGGGCGTCCTACAATGAGCAGTTCTTC.

Details on this clone: One junction end does not reproduce the germline sequence, and a read error may be involved. The chain has TRBV7-2 and TRBJ1-5; D remains unclear. Germline assignment: CDR1 SGHTA and CDR2 FQGNSA. There are 12 residues in the CDR3. DNA for the CDR3: TGTGCCAGCAGCTTTCCTAATCAACCCCAGCATTTT. It yields the protein CASSFPNQPQHF.

The chain couples TRBV5-6 to TRBJ2-3, with a tentative D call TRBD1 (5 bases). Looked up from germline, CDR1 is SGHDT and CDR2 is YYEEEE. This CDR3 is built from 14 residues. The ends were cut back, 2 bases at V and 2 bases at J, with 9 bases in the middle. CDR3 DNA: TGTGCCAGCAGCTTTGACAGCTCCACAGATACGCAGTATTTT. This gives the protein CASSFDSSTDTQYF. Variable domain in full (rest from reference TRBV5-6 and TRBJ2-3): DAGVTQSPTHLIKTRGQQVTLRCSPKSGHDTVSWYQQALGQGPQFIFQYYEEEERQRGNFPDRFSGHQFPNYSSELNVNALLLGDSALYLCASSFDSSTDTQYFGPGTRLTVL.

The V gene is TRBV7-8, the J gene TRBJ2-2; TRBD2 aligns across 8 bases. The ends lost 5 bases at V and 3 bases at J; junction bases unmatched: 8. The CDR3 is 16 amino acids. Germline V gene data show CDR1 as SGHVS and CDR2 as FQNEAQ. CDR3 in amino acids: CASSQSTSGYTGELFF. In nucleotides, the CDR3 is TGTGCCAGCAGCCAATCAACTAGCGGTTACACCGGGGAGCTGTTTTTT.

The chain carries TRBV6-5 and TRBJ2-1; 8 bases are shared with TRBD1. V was pared by 5 bases and J by 8 bases, with 8 bases of the junction left unmatched. This CDR3 has 14 amino acids. CDR1 is MNHEY, CDR2 SVGAGI, per germline. The CDR3 region is CASSTVRGRHEQFF. In DNA form, the CDR3 reads TGTGCCAGCAGTACCGTCAGGGGGCGACATGAGCAGTTCTTC.

J is TRBJ2-1 and V is TRBV7-9; 9 positions agree with TRBD1. The CDR3 is 16 residues long. CDR1 and CDR2 (germline): SEHNR, FQNEAQ (reference sequence). Losses at the gene ends were 1 base for V and 7 bases for J; bases not matched to a gene: 8. This chain's CDR3 is CASSLGDRAQGNEQFF. The CDR3 DNA is TGTGCCAGCAGCTTAGGGGACAGGGCCCAGGGGAATGAGCAGTTCTTC.